Shown below are 5 T cell receptor beta chains from a single sample sequenced in a study of T cells after posttransplantation cyclophosphamide (TCRdb year 2016). According to the study, the label for this sample's treatment or condition signals: high-dose cyclophosphamide on days +3 and +4 as single-agent GVHD prophylaxis. Busulfan and fludarabine conditioning, a related or unrelated marrow graft, and cyclophosphamide on days +3 and +4 were given to PTCy patients. The library was prepared using the immunoSEQ multiplex PCR assay. TCRdb carries this immuneACCESS record with in-frame sequences only. Its versions omit some clonotypes, under half of them owing to an unresolved V gene in the studies checked, with the rest unexplained. This sample holds 6,000 to 7,000 clones; more than 65% were observed only once. The ten biggest clones cover 20% to 25% of the sample. Specimen: PBMCs, collected after allogeneic stem cell transplant with posttransplant cyclophosphamide. These receptors all stem from a female patient aged 50-65 years who received an allogeneic stem cell transplant from a related donor, was CMV-positive, and had no GVHD. In transplant recipients, some T cells may be of donor rather than host origin.

The chain uses TRBV28 and TRBJ2-2; TRBD1 is a possible D gene (5 bases). The germline CDR1 and CDR2 sequences are MDHEN and SYDVKM. Trimming removed 6 bases at V and 6 bases at J, with 26 bases between. The CDR3 is 18 amino acids. CDR3 DNA: TGTGCCAGCAGCGCCCGCCTACAAGGGGTAGGTGGGCCCGGGGAGCTGTTTTTT. The encoded protein is CASSARLQGVGGPGELFF.

The chain couples TRBV10-1 to TRBJ2-1; maybe TRBD2 (5 bases). V lost 0 bases to trimming and J lost 10 bases, with 13 bases between them. Germline V gives CDR1 WNHNN, CDR2 SYGVQD (reference sequence). The CDR3 runs 14 residues. The CDR3 bases are TGCGCCAGCAGTGAGTCGTGGGCCGGGATCGAGCAGTTCTTC. This gives the protein CASSESWAGIEQFF.

The chain carries TRBV6-6 and TRBJ1-4; 7 bases fit TRBD1. With 6 bases clipped from V and 5 bases from J, the junction kept 9 bases outside the gene matches. Germline V gene data show CDR1 as MNHNY and CDR2 as SVGAGI (reference sequence). The CDR3 runs to 15 residues. The CDR3, as DNA: TGTGCCAGCAGCCCGCCGGGACAGCCCAATGAAAAACTGTTTTTT. Translated: CASSPPGQPNEKLFF.

The gene calls are TRBV28 and TRBJ2-3; TRBD2 aligns across 10 bases. Germline assignment: CDR1 MDHEN and CDR2 SYDVKM. Trimming cost V 5 bases and J 3 bases; bases outside gene matches: 5. CDR3 length: 15 residues. CDR3 sequence: CASSQTSGYTDTQYF. DNA for the CDR3: TGTGCCAGCAGTCAGACTAGCGGGTATACAGATACGCAGTATTTT.

This clone was recorded only once. DNA for the CDR3: TGTGCCTGGGCGACAGGGGGCTCCTACAATGAGCAGTTCTTC. It encodes CAWATGGSYNEQFF. The J gene is TRBJ2-1, the V gene TRBV30; 9 bases are shared with TRBD1. The trim removed 5 bases at V and 0 bases at J, leaving 2 bases unmatched. CDR3 length: 14 residues. CDR1 and CDR2 (germline): GTSNPN, SVGIG (reference sequence). Looking up the rest from reference TRBV30 and TRBJ2-1 gives the full variable domain: SQTIHQWPATLVQPVGSPLSLECTVEGTSNPNLYWYRQAAGRGLQLLFYSVGIGQISSEVPQNLSASRPQDRQFILSSKKLLLSDSGFYLCAWATGGSYNEQFFGPGTRLTVL.